This T cell receptor beta chain was retrieved from a study of T cells in Graves' hyperthyroidism and ophthalmopathy. Diagnostic assessment was based on clinical symptoms, serum thyroxine and TRAb, thyroid ultrasound and orbital computed tomography. Germline CDR1 SGHAT, CDR2 FQNNGV. Trimming removed 5 bases at V and 9 bases at J, with 17 bases between. The CDR3 extends over 14 amino acids. There were TCR beta CDR3 regions amplified from RNA transcripts. Researchers ran a first-round RT-PCR on the TCR CDR3 using the HTBI primer set. TCRdb ran MiXCR on the multiplex PCR reads and lists one entry per CDR3 protein. The repertoire consists of 500,000 to 750,000 distinct CDR3 sequences, with roughly 14% occurring once and the leading ten covering around 7.8%. This clonotype was detected ten times or more.

This TCR derives from a woman in her 30s with Graves' hyperthyroidism. Sequenced input: blood. The chain recombines TRBV11-2 with TRBJ2-1; weak D call: TRBD1 (5 bases). The CDR3 sequence: CASSMAVDIGEQFF. The CDR3, as DNA: TGTGCCAGCAGCATGGCGGTGGACATCGGTGAGCAGTTCTTC.